Below, 14 T cell receptor beta chains from the same sample are listed, as sequenced in a study of long-term antiretroviral therapy in people with HIV. immunoSEQ v3.0 was run at survey level. Produced via immunoSEQ multiplex PCR; TCRdb's table is partial and in-frame only. The table has around 16,000 clones, 78% seen once. The specimen comprised unsorted PBMCs, sampled about 3.1 years after starting antiretroviral therapy. All receptors come from a woman in her forties with HIV.

This rearrangement joins TRBV5-1 to TRBJ2-3; 8 bases match TRBD2. The germline CDR1 and CDR2 sequences are SGHRS and YFSETQ. V lost 2 bases to trimming and J lost 0 bases; unmatched junction nucleotides: 2. The CDR3 extends over 15 amino acids. CDR3 region: CASSFAGGSTDTQYF. The CDR3 DNA reads TGCGCCAGCAGCTTCGCGGGGGGAAGCACAGATACGCAGTATTTT.

In DNA form, the CDR3 reads TGTGCCAGCAGTGAATACTATACAGGGACTAATGAAAAACTGTTTTTT. Encoded protein: CASSEYYTGTNEKLFF. This chain connects TRBV25-1 to TRBJ1-4; tentatively, D is TRBD1 (6 bases). From germline, CDR1 is MGHDK and CDR2 SYGVNS. The V end lost 0 bases, the J end lost 2 bases, and 10 bases lay between the germline ends. The CDR3 runs 16 residues.

CDR3 sequence (DNA): TGTGCCAGCTCACCGGGACAAGCAACCACTGAAGCTTTCTTT. It specifies CASSPGQATTEAFF. The chain recombines TRBV18 with TRBJ1-1, with D possibly being TRBD1 (6 bases). Trimming shortened V by 3 bases and J by 4 bases, and 12 bases separated the two germline ends. Germline V gene sequence: CDR1 KGHSH, CDR2 LQKENI. CDR3 length equals 14 residues. Full variable domain (missing parts from reference TRBV18 and TRBJ1-1): NAGVMQNPRHLVRRRGQEARLRCSPMKGHSHVYWYRQLPEEGLKFMVYLQKENIIDESGMPKERFSAEFPKEGPSILRIQQVVRGDSAAYFCASSPGQATTEAFFGQGTRLTVV.

This clone was counted between two and nine times. The chain links TRBV9 to TRBJ2-7; D might be TRBD1 (6 bases). CDR1 is SGDLS, CDR2 YYNGEE, per germline. This CDR3 has 15 residues. V was trimmed by 4 bases and J by 4 bases, leaving 18 bases between them. CDR3 sequence: CASSPQGSGFYEQYF. The CDR3 coding sequence is TGTGCCAGCAGCCCCCAGGGGTCCGGGTTTTACGAGCAGTACTTC.

This clone was seen only a few times. The J gene is TRBJ1-6, the V gene TRBV10-3, with unresolved D. The CDR3 runs 15 residues. V lost 3 bases, J lost 1 base, and 7 bases lay in between. Germline V gene lookup returns CDR1 ENHRY and CDR2 SYGVKD. The CDR3 region is CAISERESYNSPLHF. In DNA form, the CDR3 reads TGTGCCATCAGTGAAAGGGAGTCCTATAATTCACCCCTCCACTTT.

The chain joins TRBV30 to TRBJ1-1, with D maybe TRBD1 (5 bases). Germline CDR1 reads GTSNPN; CDR2 reads SVGIG (reference sequence). The V end lost 0 bases, the J end lost 11 bases, and 19 bases lay between the germline ends. This CDR3 contains 14 residues. The CDR3 reads CAWSVRGGPIPAFF. CDR3 DNA: TGTGCCTGGAGTGTACGGGGGGGTCCAATTCCTGCTTTCTTT.

The CDR3 protein is CAWSQGATNEKLFF. CDR3 coding DNA: TGTGCCTGGAGCCAGGGGGCAACTAATGAAAAACTGTTTTTT. This chain connects TRBV30 to TRBJ1-4; 7 nucleotides align to TRBD1. Germline assignment: CDR1 GTSNPN and CDR2 SVGIG (reference sequence). V was pared by 3 bases and J by 0 bases, with 1 base of the junction left unmatched. The CDR3 length is 14 residues.

V usage is TRBV6-9 and J usage is TRBJ2-1, with D maybe TRBD1 (5 bases). Trimming left V 3 bases short and J 7 bases short, with 13 bases between. The germline V gene encodes CDR1 MNHGY and CDR2 SVAAGI. CDR3 size: 14 residues. Here the CDR3 DNA reads TGTGCCAGCAGTTACCCCGGACAATCTAATGAGCAGTTCTTC. It translates to CASSYPGQSNEQFF.

V and J are TRBV27 and TRBJ2-7; 7 bases map to TRBD1. The V and J ends lost 6 bases and 6 bases, in that order; junction bases with no gene match: 8. CDR1 MNHEY and CDR2 SMNVEV come from the germline V gene (reference sequence). This CDR3 is 13 amino acids long. In DNA form, the CDR3 reads TGTGCCAGCAGCCGAACAGGGGCCGCCGAGCAGTACTTC. This encodes CASSRTGAAEQYF.

The J gene is TRBJ2-5, the V gene TRBV5-1; D call uncertain. V dropped 0 bases and J dropped 2 bases, with 11 bases sitting between them. Germline CDR1 and CDR2: SGHRS and YFSETQ. The CDR3 covers 15 residues. The CDR3 nucleotides are TGCGCCAGCAGCTTGGTACCCGGGTCTCAAGAGACCCAGTACTTC. Amino acids: CASSLVPGSQETQYF. The full variable domain, rest sourced from reference TRBV5-1 and TRBJ2-5, is KAGVTQTPRYLIKTRGQQVTLSCSPISGHRSVSWYQQTPGQGLQFLFEYFSETQRNKGNFPGRFSGRQFSNSRSEMNVSTLELGDSALYLCASSLVPGSQETQYFGPGTRLLVL.

This clone occurred a few times. V usage is TRBV2 and J usage is TRBJ1-2, with D hard to call. The CDR3 extends over 13 amino acids. The germline CDR1 and CDR2 sequences are SNHLY and FYNNEI. The ends were cut back, 9 bases at V and 3 bases at J, with 14 bases in the middle. DNA of the CDR3: TGTGCCAGGGGTGGGAGCTCTGACTATGGCTACACCTTC. The encoded protein is CARGGSSDYGYTF.

This chain uses TRBV27 with TRBJ2-5; D unresolved. Germline loops: CDR1 MNHEY, CDR2 SMNVEV (reference sequence). Trimming took off 5 bases at V and 2 bases at J, with 15 bases between the two ends. The CDR3 length is 15 residues. CDR3 nucleotide sequence: TGTGCCAGCAGTCCTGCCGGTTGGCATCAAGAGACCCAGTACTTC. Translated, it gives CASSPAGWHQETQYF.

Here the CDR3 reads CASSPSTAYTEAFF. DNA of the CDR3: TGTGCCAGCAGTCCGTCGACAGCTTACACTGAAGCTTTCTTT. The gene calls are TRBV27 and TRBJ1-1, with D perhaps matching TRBD1 (5 bases). Per germline, CDR1 MNHEY and CDR2 SMNVEV (reference sequence). The V end was cut by 5 bases, the J end by 3 bases, with 13 bases between. The CDR3 is made up of 14 amino acids.

The chain carries TRBV10-2 and TRBJ1-1; D not certain. The CDR3 loop spans 13 amino acids. Deletions cut 5 bases from V and 0 bases from J, with 7 bases between. The germline gives CDR1 WSHSY, CDR2 SAAADI. CDR3 sequence (DNA): TGCGCCAGCAGTTATGGGGTGAACACTGAAGCTTTCTTT. It is translated as CASSYGVNTEAFF.